This paragraph reports one T cell receptor beta chain. This clone was detected a few times. Its antigen remains undetermined. Because the receptor is murine, the gene names and germline sequences shown are mouse ones. The sequenced fragment ends 1 residue before the CDR3 boundary, so the rest is inferred from the germline J gene. These data are taken from a study of tissue T cells after allogeneic stem cell transplantation (dated by TCRdb to the early 2020s). Context from the whole study: The study profiled TCR beta repertoires across many tissues from research autopsies of patients with and without GVHD, plus mouse models of GVHD. The human arm was conducted as a prospective observational study, and neither blinding nor randomization was performed. Here is what the overall study found, with its caveats: Blood and spleen T cells captured only a limited portion of the TCR repertoire detected in tissues, in both patients and mice. Only a few T cell clones appeared in more than one patient, yet motif-based clustering showed tissue-specific repertoire signatures that were shared between patients. Within patients, how anatomically similar tissues were was a major factor shaping TCR repertoire composition, regardless of disease or transplant status. The study did not determine which tissue TCRs were alloreactive or antigen-specific, and some clones might have been persisting host cells. The patient cohort was small and clinically heterogeneous, and sampling depth was acknowledged as a limitation.

Explained via the paper, the time point label denotes: mouse harvest day 14 after allogeneic transplant. Each mouse graft, delivered by tail vein injection, combined 10^6 splenic CD5+ T cells with 10^7 T-cell-depleted bone marrow cells. Mouse GVHD was modeled in a major MHC-mismatch B6 (H2b) into BALB/c (H2d) model, with tissues profiled at day 7 or 14. Mouse tissues and retro-orbital blood were harvested on day 7 or 14 post-transplant using separate sterile tools per animal; livers were flushed beforehand. Before genomic DNA isolation with the DNeasy Blood & Tissue Kit, mouse tissues were minced with razor blades in buffered saline. Libraries were built with the immunoSEQ multiplex PCR assay. TCRbeta CDR3 sequencing was performed at survey depth by Adaptive Biotechnologies, and CDR3 sequences, V/J genes, productive frequency and template counts were reported. Amplification of TCR beta CDR3 regions was performed from genomic DNA rather than from RNA. Under the source paper's analysis protocol: Pairwise repertoire overlap between tissues was quantified with Jensen-Shannon divergence, where 1 means complete divergence and 0 identical. Tissues were grouped by single-linkage agglomerative hierarchical clustering of pairwise JSD values, and the clustering results were shown as dendrograms. GLIPH2 was run on all patient samples with simulation_depth 1000, kmer_min_depth 3, cdr3_length_cutoff 8, keeping groups with more than two unique CDR3s. A standardized tissue-overlap score was calculated by extrapolating Jaccard GLIPH-group overlap across patients to a standard repertoire size of 1000 clones. To look at how diversity was associated with clinical or experimental variables, linear mixed-effect models were used, with tissue treated as a fixed effect and individual treated as a random effect. TCRdb holds this immuneACCESS table with in-frame rearrangements only. Some clones are missing; in checked studies, unresolved V genes explain under half, and the rest has no known cause. The DNA gave D and trimming, while V, J and clone size come from that table. This sample has 5,500 to 8,500 clones in its table, and approximately 34% of those were observed once. The ten largest make up approximately 6.3% of the sample.

Between the V and J ends, shortened by 1 base and 4 bases respectively, the junction contains 6 bases. The germline V gene supplies CDR1 SGHSA and CDR2 FRNQAP. The CDR3 runs 13 amino acids, cysteine and phenylalanine included. The 36 bases shown cover part of the CDR3, and their frame starts at base 1. Sequencing input: skin. This receptor was obtained from a female BALB/c mouse given C57BL/6 T cells with graft-versus-host disease after an allogeneic hematopoietic cell transplant. The receptor chain draws on TRBV16 and TRBJ2-5; the D segment could be TRBD1, given 5 matching bases. CDR3 sequence: CASSLGGEDTQYF. The covered CDR3 bases are TGTGCAAGCAGCTTAGGAGGGGAAGACACCCAGTAC.